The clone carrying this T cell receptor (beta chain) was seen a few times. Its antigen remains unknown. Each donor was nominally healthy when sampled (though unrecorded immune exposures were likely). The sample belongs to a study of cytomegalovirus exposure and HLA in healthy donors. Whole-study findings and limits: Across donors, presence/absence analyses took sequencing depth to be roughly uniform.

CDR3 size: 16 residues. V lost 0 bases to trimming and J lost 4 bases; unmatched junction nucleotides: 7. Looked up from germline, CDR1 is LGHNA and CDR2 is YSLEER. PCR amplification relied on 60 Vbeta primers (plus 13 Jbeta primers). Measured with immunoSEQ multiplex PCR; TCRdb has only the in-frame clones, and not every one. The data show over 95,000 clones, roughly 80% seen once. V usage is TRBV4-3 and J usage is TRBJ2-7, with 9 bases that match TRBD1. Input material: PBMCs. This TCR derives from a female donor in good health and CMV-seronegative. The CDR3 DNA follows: TGCGCCAGCAGCCAAGATAGTCGGGACAGGGAGTACGAGCAGTACTTC. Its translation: CASSQDSRDREYEQYF.